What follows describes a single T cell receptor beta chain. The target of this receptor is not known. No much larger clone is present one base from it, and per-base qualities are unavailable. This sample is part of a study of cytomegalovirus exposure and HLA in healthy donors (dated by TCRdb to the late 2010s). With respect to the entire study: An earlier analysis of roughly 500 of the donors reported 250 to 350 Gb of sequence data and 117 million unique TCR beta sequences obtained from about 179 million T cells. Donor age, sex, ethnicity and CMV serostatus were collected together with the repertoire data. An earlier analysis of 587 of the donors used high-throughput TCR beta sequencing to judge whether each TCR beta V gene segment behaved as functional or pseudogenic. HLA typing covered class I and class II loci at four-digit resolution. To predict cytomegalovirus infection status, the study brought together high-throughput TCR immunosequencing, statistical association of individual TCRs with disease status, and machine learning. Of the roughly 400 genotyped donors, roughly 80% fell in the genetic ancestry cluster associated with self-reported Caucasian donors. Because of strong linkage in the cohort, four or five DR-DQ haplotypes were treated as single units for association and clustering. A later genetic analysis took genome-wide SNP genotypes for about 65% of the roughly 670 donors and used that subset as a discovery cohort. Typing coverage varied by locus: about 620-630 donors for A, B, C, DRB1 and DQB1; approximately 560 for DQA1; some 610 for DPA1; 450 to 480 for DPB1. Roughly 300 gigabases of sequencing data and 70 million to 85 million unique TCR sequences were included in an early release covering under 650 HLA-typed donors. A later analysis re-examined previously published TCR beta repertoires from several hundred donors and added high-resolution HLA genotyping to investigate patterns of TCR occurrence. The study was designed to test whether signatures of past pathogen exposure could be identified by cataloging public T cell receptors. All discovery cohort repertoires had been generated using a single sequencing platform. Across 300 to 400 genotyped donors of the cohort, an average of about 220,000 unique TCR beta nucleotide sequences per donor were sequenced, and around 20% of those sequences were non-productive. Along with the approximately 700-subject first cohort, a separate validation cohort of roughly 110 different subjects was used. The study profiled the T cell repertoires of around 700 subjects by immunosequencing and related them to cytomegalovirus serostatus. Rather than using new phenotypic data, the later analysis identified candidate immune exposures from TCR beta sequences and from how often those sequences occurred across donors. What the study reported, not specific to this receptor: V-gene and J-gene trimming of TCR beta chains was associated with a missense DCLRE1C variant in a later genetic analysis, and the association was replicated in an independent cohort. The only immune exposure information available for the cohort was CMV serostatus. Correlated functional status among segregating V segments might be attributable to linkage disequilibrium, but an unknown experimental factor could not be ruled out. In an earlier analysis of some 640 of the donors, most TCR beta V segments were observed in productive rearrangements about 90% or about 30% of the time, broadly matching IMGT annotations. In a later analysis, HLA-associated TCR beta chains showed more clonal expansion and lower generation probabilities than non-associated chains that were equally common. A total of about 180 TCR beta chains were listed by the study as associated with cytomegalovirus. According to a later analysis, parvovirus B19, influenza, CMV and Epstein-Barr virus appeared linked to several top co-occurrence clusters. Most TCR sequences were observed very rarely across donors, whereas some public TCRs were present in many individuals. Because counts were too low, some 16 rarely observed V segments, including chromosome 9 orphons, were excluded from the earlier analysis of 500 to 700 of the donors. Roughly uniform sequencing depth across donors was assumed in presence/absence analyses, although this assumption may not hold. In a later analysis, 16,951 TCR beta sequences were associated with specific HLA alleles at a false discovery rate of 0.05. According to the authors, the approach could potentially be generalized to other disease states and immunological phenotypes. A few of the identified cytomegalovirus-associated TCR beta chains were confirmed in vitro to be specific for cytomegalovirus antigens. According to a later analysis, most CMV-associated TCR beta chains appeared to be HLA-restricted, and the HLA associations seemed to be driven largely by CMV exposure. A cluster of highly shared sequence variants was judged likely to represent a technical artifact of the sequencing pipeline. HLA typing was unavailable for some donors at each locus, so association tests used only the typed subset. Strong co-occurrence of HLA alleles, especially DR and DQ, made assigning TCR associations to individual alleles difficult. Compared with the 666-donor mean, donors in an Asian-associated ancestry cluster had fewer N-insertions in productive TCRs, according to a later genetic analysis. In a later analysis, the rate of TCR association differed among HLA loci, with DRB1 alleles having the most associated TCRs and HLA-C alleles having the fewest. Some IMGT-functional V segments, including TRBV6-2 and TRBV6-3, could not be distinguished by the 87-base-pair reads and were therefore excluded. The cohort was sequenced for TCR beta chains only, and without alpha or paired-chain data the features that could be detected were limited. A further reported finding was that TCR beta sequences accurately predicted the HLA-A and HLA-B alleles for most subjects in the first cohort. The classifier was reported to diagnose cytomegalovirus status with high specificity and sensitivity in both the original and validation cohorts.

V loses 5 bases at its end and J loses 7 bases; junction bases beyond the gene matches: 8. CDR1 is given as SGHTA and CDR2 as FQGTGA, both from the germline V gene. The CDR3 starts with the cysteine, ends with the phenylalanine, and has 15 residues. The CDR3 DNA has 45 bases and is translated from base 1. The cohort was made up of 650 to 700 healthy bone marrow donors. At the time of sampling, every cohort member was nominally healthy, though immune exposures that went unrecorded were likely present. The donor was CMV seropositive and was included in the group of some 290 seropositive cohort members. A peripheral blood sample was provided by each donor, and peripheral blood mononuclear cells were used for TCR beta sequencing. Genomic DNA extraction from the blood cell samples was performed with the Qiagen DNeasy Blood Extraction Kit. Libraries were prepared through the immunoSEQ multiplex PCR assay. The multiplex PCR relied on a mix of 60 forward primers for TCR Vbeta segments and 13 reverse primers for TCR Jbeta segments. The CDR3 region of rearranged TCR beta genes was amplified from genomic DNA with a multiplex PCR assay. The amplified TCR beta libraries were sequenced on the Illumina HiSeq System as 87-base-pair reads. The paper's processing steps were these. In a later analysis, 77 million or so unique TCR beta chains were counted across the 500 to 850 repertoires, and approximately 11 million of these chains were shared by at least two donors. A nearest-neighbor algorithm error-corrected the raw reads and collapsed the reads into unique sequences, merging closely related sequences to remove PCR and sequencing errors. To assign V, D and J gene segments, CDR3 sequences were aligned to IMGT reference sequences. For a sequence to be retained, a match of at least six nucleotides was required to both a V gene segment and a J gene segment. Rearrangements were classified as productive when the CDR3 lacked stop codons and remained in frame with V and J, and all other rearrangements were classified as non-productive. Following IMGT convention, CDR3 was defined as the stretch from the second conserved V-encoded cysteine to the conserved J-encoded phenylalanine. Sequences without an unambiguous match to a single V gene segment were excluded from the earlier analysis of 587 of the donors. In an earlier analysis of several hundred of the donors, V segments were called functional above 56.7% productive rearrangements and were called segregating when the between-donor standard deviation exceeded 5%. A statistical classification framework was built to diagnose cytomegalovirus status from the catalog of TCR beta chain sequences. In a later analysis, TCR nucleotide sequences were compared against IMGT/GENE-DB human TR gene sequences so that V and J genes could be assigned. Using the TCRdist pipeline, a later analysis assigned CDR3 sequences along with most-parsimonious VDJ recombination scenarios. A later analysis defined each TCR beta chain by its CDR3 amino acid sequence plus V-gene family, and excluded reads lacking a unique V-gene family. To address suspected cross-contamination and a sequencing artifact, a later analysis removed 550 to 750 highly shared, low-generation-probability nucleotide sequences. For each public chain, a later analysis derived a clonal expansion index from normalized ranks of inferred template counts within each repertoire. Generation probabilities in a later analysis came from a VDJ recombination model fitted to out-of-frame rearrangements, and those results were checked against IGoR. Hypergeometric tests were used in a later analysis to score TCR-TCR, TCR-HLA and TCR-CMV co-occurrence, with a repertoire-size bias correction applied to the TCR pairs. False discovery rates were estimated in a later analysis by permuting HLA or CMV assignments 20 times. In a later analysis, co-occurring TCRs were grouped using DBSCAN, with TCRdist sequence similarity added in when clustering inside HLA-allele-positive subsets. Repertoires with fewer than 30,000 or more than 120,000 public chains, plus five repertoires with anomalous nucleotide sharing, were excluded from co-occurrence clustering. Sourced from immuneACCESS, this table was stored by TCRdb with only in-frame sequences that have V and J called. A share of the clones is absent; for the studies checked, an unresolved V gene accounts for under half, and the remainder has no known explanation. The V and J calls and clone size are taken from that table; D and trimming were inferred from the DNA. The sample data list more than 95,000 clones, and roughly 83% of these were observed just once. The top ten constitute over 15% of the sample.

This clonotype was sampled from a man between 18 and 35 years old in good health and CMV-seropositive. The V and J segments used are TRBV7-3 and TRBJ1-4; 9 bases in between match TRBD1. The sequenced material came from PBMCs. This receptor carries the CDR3 CASSTPTGGGEKLFF. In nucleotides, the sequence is TGTGCCAGCAGCACTCCTACAGGGGGCGGTGAAAAACTGTTTTTT.